The present T cell receptor (beta chain) was sequenced within a study of PD-1 blockade in mismatch repair-deficient tumors. Using immunoSEQ multiplex PCR, the repertoire was profiled, and TCRdb retains in-frame clones only, with some absent. The data contain around 110,000 clones, about 74% of them singletons. This CDR3 comprises 11 residues. Germline V CDR1 and CDR2: SQVTM, ANQGSEA. With 2 bases removed from V and 5 bases from J, the gap between germline ends came to 6 bases. The rearrangement uses TRBV29-1 and TRBJ1-2; D ambiguous. The sequenced sample was peripheral blood, obtained approximately 60 weeks after starting pembrolizumab. The TCR was taken from an adult with mismatch repair-deficient cancer. The CDR3 is CSVESLYGYTF. In nucleotides, the CDR3 is TGCAGCGTTGAAAGTCTGTATGGCTACACCTTC.